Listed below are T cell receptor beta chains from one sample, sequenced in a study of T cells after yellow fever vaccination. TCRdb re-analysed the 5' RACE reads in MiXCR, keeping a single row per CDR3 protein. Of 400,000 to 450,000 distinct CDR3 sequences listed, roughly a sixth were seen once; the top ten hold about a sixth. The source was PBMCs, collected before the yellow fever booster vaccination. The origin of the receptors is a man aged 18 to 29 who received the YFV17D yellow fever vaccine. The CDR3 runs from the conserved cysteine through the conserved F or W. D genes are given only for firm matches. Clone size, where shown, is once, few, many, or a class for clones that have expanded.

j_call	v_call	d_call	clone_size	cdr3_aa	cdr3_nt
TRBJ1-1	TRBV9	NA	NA	CASSVEGDTEAFF	TGTGCCAGCAGCGTAGAAGGGGACACTGAAGCTTTCTTT
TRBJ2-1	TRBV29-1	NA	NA	CSGLLLVSYNEQFF	TGCAGCGGACTCCTTCTGGTTTCCTACAATGAGCAGTTCTTC
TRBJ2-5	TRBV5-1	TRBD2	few	CASSPGLAGGNQETQYF	TGCGCCAGCAGCCCTGGACTAGCGGGGGGGAACCAAGAGACCCAGTACTTC
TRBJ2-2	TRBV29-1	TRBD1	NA	CSVGTGSGELFF	TGCAGCGTAGGGACAGGGAGCGGGGAGCTGTTTTTT
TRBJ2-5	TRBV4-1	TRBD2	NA	CASSHLIRLAGEVETQYF	TGCGCCAGCAGCCACCTAATTCGGTTAGCGGGGGAGGTAGAGACCCAGTACTTC
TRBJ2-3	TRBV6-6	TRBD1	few	CASSSPDRGTDTQYF	TGTGCCAGCAGTTCACCGGACAGGGGCACAGATACGCAGTATTTT
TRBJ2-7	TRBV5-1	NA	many	CASSLGRDEQYF	TGCGCCAGCAGCTTGGGAAGGGACGAGCAGTACTTC
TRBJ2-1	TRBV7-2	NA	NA	CASSRLGGEQFF	TGTGCCAGCAGTCGACTTGGCGGTGAGCAGTTCTTC
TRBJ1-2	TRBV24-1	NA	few	CATSDSYGYTF	TGTGCCACCAGTGATTCCTATGGCTACACCTTC
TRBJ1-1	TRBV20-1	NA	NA	CSARDSIGATEAFF	TGCAGTGCTAGAGATTCTATCGGGGCTACTGAAGCTTTCTTT
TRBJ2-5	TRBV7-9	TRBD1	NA	CASSRRTLRAETGYGETQYF	TGTGCCAGCAGCCGGCGAACACTTAGGGCGGAGACAGGGTATGGGGAGACCCAGTACTTC